This T cell receptor (beta chain) was captured in a study of human T cells and chemical hapten exposure. Study summary: 2% DPC applied to a roughly 2 cm by roughly 2 cm arm area sensitized donors. Read at 6 days, the patch tests placed 0.01% DPC on the upper back.

As to time point: pre-sensitization, week 0. Treatment described: therapeutic diphenylcyclopropenone sensitization with weekly scalp DPC. This clonotype was counted only a few times. Unique molecular identifiers were attached to individual cDNA molecules during library preparation. TCRdb re-analysed the RACE reads in MiXCR, keeping a single row per CDR3 protein. The sample has around 380,000 distinct CDR3 sequences; around 5.5% are singletons. The CDR3 sequence is 11 residues long. The germline gives CDR1 SQVTM, CDR2 ANQGSEA. The receptor was derived from a woman aged 18-35 years with alopecia areata. Some clones in this sample may be carry-over from other donors' samples. The chain recombines TRBV29-1 with TRBJ1-4; a possible D gene is TRBD1 (6 bases). The sequenced sample was whole blood, obtained in connection with sensitization to the hapten diphenylcyclopropenone (DPC). The CDR3 protein is CGAGHDEKLFF. The CDR3 coding sequence is TGCGGAGCGGGACACGATGAAAAACTGTTTTTT. Using reference TRBV29-1 and TRBJ1-4 for the parts outside the CDR3, the full variable domain is SAVISQKPSRDICQRGTSLTIQCQVDSQVTMMFWYRQQPGQSLTLIATANQGSEATYESGFVIDKFPISRPNLTFSTLTVSNMSPEDSSIYLCGAGHDEKLFFGSGTQLSVL.